This TCR beta chain was retrieved from a study of T cell responses to AZD1222 COVID-19 vaccine. The count of this clone is one. Its antigen is still unknown. Findings and limits, study-wide: Possibly, clonal diversity was underestimated; donors were largely white British and included more females. There were vaccine-associated CD4 TCRs across spike, dominant at 160-218 and 743-854. Baseline seropositives among AZD1222 recipients totaled only five to seven.

Sequencing used immunoSEQ multiplex PCR; TCRdb keeps in-frame clones, though not all of them. The sample shows some 190,000 clones, approximately 91% of them seen only once. Timing groups of about 4 and about 12 weeks for second doses were pooled. The material sequenced was peripheral blood, taken 28 days after the second AZD1222 dose. The TCR comes from an adult who received the AZD1222 COVID-19 vaccine.

The CDR3 is CASSLTGGYNSPLHF. CDR3 in DNA: TGCGCCAGCAGCTTGACAGGGGGCTATAATTCACCCCTCCACTTT. The chain joins TRBV5-1 to TRBJ1-6, with 8 bases lining up with TRBD1. The germline CDR1 and CDR2 sequences are SGHRS and YFSETQ. Trimming removed 1 base from V and 3 bases from J; junction bases left unmatched: 0. The CDR3 length is 15 residues.